This T cell receptor beta chain comes out of a study of PD-1 blockade in classical Hodgkin lymphoma. The study, taken as a whole, reports: Patients starting nivolumab less than 1 year after ASCT had lower diversity and were excluded from later analyses.

This clone counts as medium-sized. Its cognate antigen is unknown. From germline, CDR1 is LNHDA and CDR2 SQIVND (reference sequence). The CDR3 length is 11 residues. V lost 11 bases to trimming and J lost 9 bases, with 16 bases between them. The method was immunoSEQ multiplex PCR; TCRdb's version includes in-frame clones alone and lacks a portion of them. The profile shows roughly 18,000 clones, roughly 63% of them singletons. Following autologous stem cell transplantation, relapse occurred in every patient, and exposure to brentuximab vedotin varied. The sequences come from peripheral blood mononuclear cells (PBMCs), collected before the second cycle of nivolumab. The rearrangement uses TRBV19 and TRBJ1-2, with D maybe TRBD1 (5 bases). The source of this sequence is a human donor with classical Hodgkin lymphoma. Here the CDR3 DNA reads TGTGCCGTCGGGGGAGGGGTTAGCTACACCTTC. Translated, it gives CAVGGGVSYTF.